This TCR beta chain stems from a study of response to subunit inactivated influenza vaccine. Study-wide results and limits: The authors proposed limited new T cell recruitment per seasonal influenza vaccination.

In TCRdb, the RT-PCR reads were re-called with MiXCR into one record per CDR3 protein. Of 550,000 to 600,000 distinct CDR3 sequences in the sample, 10% to 15% were seen once. This CDR3 region has 15 residues. Germline CDR1 reads SGHRS; CDR2 reads YFSETQ. V shed 4 bases, J shed 0 bases, and the junction held 5 bases outside the gene matches. With regard to this clonotype: Its antigen remains unknown.

This clonotype originated in a man aged 50 to 59 who received an inactivated influenza vaccine. Material: PBMCs from blood, obtained on the day of vaccination. The chain couples TRBV5-1 to TRBJ2-3; 7 nucleotides align to TRBD1. In DNA form, the CDR3 reads TGCGCCAGCAGCCAGACAGGGATTAGCACAGATACGCAGTATTTT. Protein sequence: CASSQTGISTDTQYF.